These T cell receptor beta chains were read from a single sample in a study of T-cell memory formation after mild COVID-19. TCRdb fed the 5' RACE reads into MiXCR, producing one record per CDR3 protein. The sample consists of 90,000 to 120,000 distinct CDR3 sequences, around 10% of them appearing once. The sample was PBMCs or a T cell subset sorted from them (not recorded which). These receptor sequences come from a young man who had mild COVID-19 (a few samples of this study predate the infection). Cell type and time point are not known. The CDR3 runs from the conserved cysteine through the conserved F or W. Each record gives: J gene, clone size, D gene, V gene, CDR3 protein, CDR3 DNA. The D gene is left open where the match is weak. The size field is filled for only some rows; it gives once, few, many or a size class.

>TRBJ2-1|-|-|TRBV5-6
CASSLYESSYNEQFF
TGTGCCAGCAGCCTGTACGAGAGCTCCTACAATGAGCAGTTCTTC
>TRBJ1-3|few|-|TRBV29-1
CSVLTVSGNTIYF
TGCAGCGTTTTGACTGTATCTGGAAACACCATATATTTT
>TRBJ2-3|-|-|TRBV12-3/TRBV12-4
CASSYEGLGTDTQYF
TGTGCCAGCAGTTATGAGGGCCTCGGCACAGATACGCAGTATTTT
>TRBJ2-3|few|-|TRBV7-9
CASSPGPRTDTQYF
TGTGCCAGCAGCCCGGGACCCCGGACAGATACGCAGTATTTT
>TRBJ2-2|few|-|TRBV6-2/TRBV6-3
CASNPLVEAANTGELFF
TGTGCCAGCAACCCCCTCGTCGAGGCTGCGAACACCGGGGAGCTGTTTTTT
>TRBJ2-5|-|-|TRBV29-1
CSVESPGSGETQYF
TGCAGCGTTGAATCTCCAGGGAGTGGGGAGACCCAGTACTTC
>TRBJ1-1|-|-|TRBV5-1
CASSLPWSDTEAFF
TGCGCCAGCAGCTTACCGTGGTCGGACACTGAAGCTTTCTTT
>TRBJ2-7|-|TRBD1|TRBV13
CASSVRTGASYEQYF
TGTGCCAGCAGCGTCCGGACAGGAGCCTCCTACGAGCAGTACTTC
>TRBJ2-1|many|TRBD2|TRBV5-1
CASSPGLAGNEQFF
TGCGCCAGCAGCCCGGGACTAGCGGGGAATGAGCAGTTCTTC
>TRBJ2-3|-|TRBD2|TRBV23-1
CASSQSPGALTSGGACTDTQYF
TGCGCCAGCAGTCAATCGCCCGGGGCCTTGACTAGCGGGGGGGCTTGCACAGATACGCAGTATTTT
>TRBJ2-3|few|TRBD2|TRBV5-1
CASSPRLAGSTDTQYF
TGCGCCAGCAGCCCAAGACTAGCGGGGAGCACAGATACGCAGTATTTT
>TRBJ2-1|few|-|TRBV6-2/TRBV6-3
CASSWPGPRSWNEQFF
TGTGCCAGCAGTTGGCCGGGACCGCGATCTTGGAATGAGCAGTTCTTC
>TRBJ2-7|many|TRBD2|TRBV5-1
CASSFRLAGGYEQYF
TGCGCCAGCAGCTTTCGACTAGCGGGGGGCTACGAGCAGTACTTC
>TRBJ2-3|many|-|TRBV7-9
CASSPGLSTDTQYF
TGTGCCAGCAGCCCGGGCCTGAGCACAGATACGCAGTATTTT
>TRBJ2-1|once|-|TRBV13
CASSPPDSSYNEQFF
TGTGCCAGCAGCCCACCGGACAGCTCCTACAATGAGCAGTTCTTC
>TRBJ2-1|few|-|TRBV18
CASSAGQGGNEQFF
TGTGCCAGCTCCGCGGGGCAGGGTGGCAATGAGCAGTTCTTC
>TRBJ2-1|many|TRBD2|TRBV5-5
CASSPVTSIHEQFF
TGTGCCAGCAGCCCCGTGACTAGCATCCATGAGCAGTTCTTC
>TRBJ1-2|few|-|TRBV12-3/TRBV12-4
CASRPRNYGYTF
TGTGCCAGCAGACCGCGAAACTATGGCTACACCTTC
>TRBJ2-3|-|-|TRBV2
CASSAGPGDTQYF
TGTGCCAGCAGTGCGGGCCCTGGAGATACGCAGTATTTT
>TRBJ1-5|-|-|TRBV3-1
CASGAGDSQGQPQHF
TGTGCCAGCGGAGCCGGGGACTCCCAAGGCCAGCCCCAGCATTTT
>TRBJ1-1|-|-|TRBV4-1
CASSQDGLNTEAFF
TGCGCCAGCAGCCAAGACGGGTTGAACACTGAAGCTTTCTTT
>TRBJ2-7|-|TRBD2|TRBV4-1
CASSQPTSGRSSYEQYF
TGCGCCAGCAGCCAACCCACTAGCGGTCGGAGCTCCTACGAGCAGTACTTC
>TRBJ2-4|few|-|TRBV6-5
CASISQVDIQYF
TGTGCCAGCATTAGTCAGGTTGACATTCAGTACTTC
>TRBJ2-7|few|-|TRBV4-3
CASSQEHGFFYEQYF
TGCGCCAGCAGCCAAGAACATGGGTTTTTCTACGAGCAGTACTTC
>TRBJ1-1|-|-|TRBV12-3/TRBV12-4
CASSFIGMNTEAFF
TGTGCCAGCAGTTTTATCGGGATGAACACTGAAGCTTTCTTT
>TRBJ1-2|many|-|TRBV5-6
CASSFPGDYGYTF
TGTGCCAGCAGCTTTCCAGGGGACTATGGCTACACCTTC
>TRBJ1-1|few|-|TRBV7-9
CASSNLKGAFF
TGTGCCAGCAGCAACTTAAAGGGAGCTTTCTTT
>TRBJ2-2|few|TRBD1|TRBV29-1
CSVHLSTGMNTGELFF
TGCAGCGTCCACCTATCGACAGGGATGAACACCGGGGAGCTGTTTTTT
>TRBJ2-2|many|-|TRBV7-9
CASSFSQGTGELFF
TGTGCCAGCAGCTTCTCTCAGGGAACCGGGGAGCTGTTTTTT
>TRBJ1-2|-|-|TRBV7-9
CASSYWPGYTF
TGTGCCAGCAGCTACTGGCCTGGCTACACCTTC
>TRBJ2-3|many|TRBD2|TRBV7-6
CASSPLTSGGYGDTQYF
TGTGCCAGCAGCCCCCTAACTAGCGGGGGGTACGGAGATACGCAGTATTTT
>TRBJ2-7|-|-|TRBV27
CASSFSGSASYEQYF
TGTGCCAGCAGTTTTTCGGGATCAGCCTCCTACGAGCAGTACTTC
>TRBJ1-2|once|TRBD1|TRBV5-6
CASSFGTGYGYTF
TGTGCCAGCAGCTTCGGGACAGGGTACGGCTACACCTTC
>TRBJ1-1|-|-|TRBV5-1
CASSTSGPGQRDTEAFF
TGCGCCAGCAGCACCTCGGGGCCAGGTCAACGGGACACTGAAGCTTTCTTT
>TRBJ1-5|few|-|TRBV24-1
CATSDPNQPQHF
TGTGCCACCAGTGACCCTAATCAGCCCCAGCATTTT
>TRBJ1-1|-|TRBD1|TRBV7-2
CASSLRTGVGTEAFF
TGTGCCAGCAGCTTACGGACAGGGGTAGGAACTGAAGCTTTCTTT
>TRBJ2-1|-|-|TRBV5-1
CASSLASLANEQFF
TGCGCCAGCAGCTTGGCTAGTCTCGCAAATGAGCAGTTCTTC
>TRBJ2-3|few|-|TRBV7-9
CASTGTEYTDTQYF
TGTGCCAGCACGGGGACGGAGTACACAGATACGCAGTATTTT
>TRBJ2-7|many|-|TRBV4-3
CASSQARGAYYEQYF
TGCGCCAGCAGCCAAGCCCGGGGGGCGTACTACGAGCAGTACTTC
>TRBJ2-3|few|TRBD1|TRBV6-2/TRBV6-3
CASSEQGSVDTQYF
TGTGCCAGCAGCGAACAGGGGAGCGTGGATACGCAGTATTTT
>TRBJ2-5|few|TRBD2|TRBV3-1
CASSPGTSGGRQETQYF
TGTGCCAGCAGCCCCGGGACTAGCGGGGGCCGCCAAGAGACCCAGTACTTC
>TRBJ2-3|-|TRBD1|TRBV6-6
CASTNPGRGLADTQYF
TGTGCCAGCACCAACCCGGGCAGGGGGCTTGCAGATACGCAGTATTTT
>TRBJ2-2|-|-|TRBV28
CASSSHARTGADRGTGELFF
TGTGCCAGCAGCTCCCATGCCCGTACAGGGGCCGACCGGGGGACCGGGGAGCTGTTTTTT
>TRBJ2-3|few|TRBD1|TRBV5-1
CASKSTGEDTQYF
TGCGCCAGCAAATCTACAGGGGAGGATACGCAGTATTTT
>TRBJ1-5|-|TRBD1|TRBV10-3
CAITDREDQPQHF
TGTGCCATCACCGACAGGGAGGATCAGCCCCAGCATTTT
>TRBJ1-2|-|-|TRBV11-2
CASSLIGRTNYGYTF
TGTGCCAGCAGCTTAATCGGGAGAACTAACTATGGCTACACCTTC
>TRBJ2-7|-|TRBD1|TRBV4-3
CASSPGQGVSEQYF
TGCGCCAGCTCACCCGGACAGGGGGTTTCCGAGCAGTACTTC
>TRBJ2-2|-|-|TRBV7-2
CASSLRQANTGELFF
TGTGCCAGCAGCTTAAGACAGGCGAACACCGGGGAGCTGTTTTTT